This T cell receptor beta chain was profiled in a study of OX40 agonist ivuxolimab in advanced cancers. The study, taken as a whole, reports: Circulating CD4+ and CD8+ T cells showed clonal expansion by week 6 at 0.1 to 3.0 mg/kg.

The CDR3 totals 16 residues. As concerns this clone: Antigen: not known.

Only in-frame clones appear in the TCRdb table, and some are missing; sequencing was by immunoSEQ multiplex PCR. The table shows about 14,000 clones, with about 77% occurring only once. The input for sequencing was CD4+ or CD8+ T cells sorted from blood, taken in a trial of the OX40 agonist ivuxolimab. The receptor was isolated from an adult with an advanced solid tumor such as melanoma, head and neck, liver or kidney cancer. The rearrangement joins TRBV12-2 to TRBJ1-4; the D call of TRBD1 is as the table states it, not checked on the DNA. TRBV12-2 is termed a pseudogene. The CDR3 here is CASRFNRAATNEKLFF. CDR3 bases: TGTGCAAGTCGCTTTAACAGGGCGGCAACTAATGAAAAACTGTTTTTT.